This T cell receptor (beta chain) derives from a study of T cells in Graves' hyperthyroidism and ophthalmopathy. The patients, who ranged from 18 to 65 in age, presented with newly diagnosed hyperthyroidism lasting under 2 months. Together with thyroid ultrasound, orbital computed tomography, serum thyroxine and TRAb, clinical symptoms were used for diagnoses. The CDR3 has 13 residues. Germline lookup yields CDR1 MNHNS and CDR2 SASEGT. After removal of 6 bases from V and 6 bases from J, the junction contained 7 bases not matched to a gene. RNA transcripts were the template for amplifying TCR beta CDR3 regions. In the first-round RT-PCR of the TCR CDR3, the HTBI primer set was used. Via MiXCR, TCRdb re-called the multiplex PCR reads, giving one row per CDR3 protein. Of roughly 570,000 distinct CDR3 sequences in the sample, around 14% were seen once.

J is TRBJ2-7 and V is TRBV6-1; TRBD1 agrees at 8 bases. This TCR derives from a woman between 25 and 40 years old with Graves' hyperthyroidism. The sample comprised blood. CDR3 sequence reads: CASSMTGVGEQYF. The CDR3 DNA reads as TGTGCCAGCAGCATGACAGGGGTCGGCGAGCAGTACTTC.